Sequencing of this TCR beta chain was carried out in a study of CD8 T cells in Susac syndrome. Roughly 0.45 to 1 ug RNA was reverse transcribed with random hexamers. Amplification of TCR beta CDR3 by immunoSEQ multiplex PCR spanned 54 Vbeta and 13 Jbeta. TCRdb redid the calling of the immunoSEQ multiplex PCR reads with MiXCR, one entry per CDR3 protein. The table records a few hundred thousand distinct CDR3 sequences, more than 70% of them present only once. Notes on this clonotype: Its antigen is undetermined.

This CDR3 spans 15 amino acids. CDR1 and CDR2 (germline): GTSNPN, SVGIG (reference sequence). Trimming at V came to 3 bases and at J to 5 bases, leaving 11 bases not matched to a gene. In blood CD8+ and CD4+ T cells, TCR beta underwent sequencing. FACS was used to enrich TEMRA cells, whereas the CD8+ and CD4+ T cells were obtained by negative isolation. Whole-study findings and limits: The study conceded that its TCR sequencing and HLA analysis involved relatively few individuals.

The source of this sequence is a human donor with multiple sclerosis. The sample consisted of CD8+ T cells from PBMCs. The genes are TRBV30 and TRBJ2-7, with 9 bases identical to TRBD1. The CDR3 region has the DNA TGTGCCTGGAGCGTCCCGGGACAGGGTATCCACGAGCAGTACTTC. This translates into CAWSVPGQGIHEQYF.